This record concerns one T cell receptor beta chain sequence. The antigen remains undetermined. This CDR3 spans 13 amino acids. Trimming shortened V by 3 bases and J by 11 bases, and 14 bases separated the two germline ends. From germline, CDR1 is KGHSY and CDR2 FQNENV. The sample originates from a study of shared clonotypes between healthy human individuals. Study as a whole: Each donor's CD8 memory used one plate, CD8 naive two, each CD4 subset three. Broader study findings: Sampling covered blood only; tissue repertoires likely differ. A reduction in generation probabilities was seen for non-shared clonotypes relative to those shared by all four donors.

Researchers divided each subset's genomic DNA evenly across several immunoSEQ plates. Assay: immunoSEQ multiplex PCR; the TCRdb copy retains only in-frame clones and omits some. The data contain 1.6 million or so clones, around 95% of them singletons. Sequencing was done on a sample of naive CD4+ T cells sorted from blood. Subset meaning: CD45RA+ positively selected. The chain joins TRBV16 to TRBJ1-5; D may be TRBD1 (6 bases). The TCR comes from a man aged 30-40 years in good health. The CDR3 sequence is CASSQQGQSAQHF. The CDR3 DNA reads TGTGCCAGCAGCCAGCAGGGACAATCAGCCCAGCATTTT.